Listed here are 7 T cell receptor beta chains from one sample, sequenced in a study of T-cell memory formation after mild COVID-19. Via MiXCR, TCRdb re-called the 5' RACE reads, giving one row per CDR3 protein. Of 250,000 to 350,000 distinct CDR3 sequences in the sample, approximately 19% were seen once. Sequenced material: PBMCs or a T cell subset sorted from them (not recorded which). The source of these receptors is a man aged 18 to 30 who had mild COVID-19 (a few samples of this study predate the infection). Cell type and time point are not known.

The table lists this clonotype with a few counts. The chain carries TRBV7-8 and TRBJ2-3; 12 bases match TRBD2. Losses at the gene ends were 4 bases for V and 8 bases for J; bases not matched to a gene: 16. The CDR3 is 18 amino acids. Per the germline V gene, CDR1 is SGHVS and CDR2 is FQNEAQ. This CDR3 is CASSYPRWTSGEGITQYF. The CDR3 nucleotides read TGTGCCAGCAGCTACCCCCGTTGGACTAGCGGGGAAGGGATTACGCAGTATTTT.

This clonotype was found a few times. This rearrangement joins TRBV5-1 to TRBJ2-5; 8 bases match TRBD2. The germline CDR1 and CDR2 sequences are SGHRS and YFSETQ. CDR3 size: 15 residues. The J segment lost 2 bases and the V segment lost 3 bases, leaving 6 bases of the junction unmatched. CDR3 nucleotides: TGCGCCAGCAGCTACGGGGGGGCAGGGCAAGAGACCCAGTACTTC. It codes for CASSYGGAGQETQYF.

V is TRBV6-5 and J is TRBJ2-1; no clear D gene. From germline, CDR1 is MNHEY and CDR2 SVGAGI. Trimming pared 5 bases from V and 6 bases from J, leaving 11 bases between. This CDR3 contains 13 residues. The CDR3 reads CASSEGPRNEQFF. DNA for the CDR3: TGTGCCAGCAGTGAAGGCCCCCGCAATGAGCAGTTCTTC.

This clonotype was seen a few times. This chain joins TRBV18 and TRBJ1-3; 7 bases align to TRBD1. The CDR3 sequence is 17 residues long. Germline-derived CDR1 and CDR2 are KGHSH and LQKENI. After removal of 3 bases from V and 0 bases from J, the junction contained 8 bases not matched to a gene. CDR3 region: CASSPEGQSHSGNTIYF. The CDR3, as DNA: TGTGCCAGCTCACCGGAGGGACAGTCACACTCTGGAAACACCATATATTTT.

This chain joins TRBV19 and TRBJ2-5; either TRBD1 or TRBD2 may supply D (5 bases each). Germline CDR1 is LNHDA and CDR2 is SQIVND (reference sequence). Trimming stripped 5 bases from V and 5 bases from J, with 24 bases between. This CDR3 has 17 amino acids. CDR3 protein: CASSPNPIGTKRETQYF. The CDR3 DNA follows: TGTGCCAGTAGTCCAAACCCGATCGGGACCAAGCGGGAGACCCAGTACTTC.

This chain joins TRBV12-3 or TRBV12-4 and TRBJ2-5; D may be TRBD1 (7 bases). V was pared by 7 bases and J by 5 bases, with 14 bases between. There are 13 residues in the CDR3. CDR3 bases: TGTGCCAGCACCCCGACAGGGAGGGAGACCCAGTACTTC. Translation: CASTPTGRETQYF.

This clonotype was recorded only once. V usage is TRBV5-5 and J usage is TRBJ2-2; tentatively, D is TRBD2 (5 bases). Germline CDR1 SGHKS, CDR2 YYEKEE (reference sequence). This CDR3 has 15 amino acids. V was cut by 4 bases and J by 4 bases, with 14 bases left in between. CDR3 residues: CASSTGAGGTGELFF. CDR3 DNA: TGTGCCAGCAGCACCGGCGCGGGCGGCACCGGGGAGCTGTTTTTT.